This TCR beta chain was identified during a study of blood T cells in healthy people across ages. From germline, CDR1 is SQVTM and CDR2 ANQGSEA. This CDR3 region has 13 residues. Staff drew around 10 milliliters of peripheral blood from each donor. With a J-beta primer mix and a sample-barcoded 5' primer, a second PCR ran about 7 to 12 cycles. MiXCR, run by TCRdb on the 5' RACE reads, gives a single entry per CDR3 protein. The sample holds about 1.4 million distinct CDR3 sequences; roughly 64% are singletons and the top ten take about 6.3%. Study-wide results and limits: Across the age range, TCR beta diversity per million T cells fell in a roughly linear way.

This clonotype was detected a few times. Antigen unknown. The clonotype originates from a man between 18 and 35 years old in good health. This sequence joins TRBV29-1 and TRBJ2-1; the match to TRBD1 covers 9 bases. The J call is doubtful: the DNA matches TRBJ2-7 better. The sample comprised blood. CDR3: CSVDPGQGREQYF. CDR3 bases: TGCAGCGTAGACCCGGGACAGGGCCGCGAGCAGTACTTC.